This is a list of T cell receptor beta chains from one sample in a study of identical twins. Each CDR3 protein is one row after TCRdb ran MiXCR on the 5' RACE reads. The sample has around 490,000 distinct CDR3 sequences, about 13% seen once; the top ten hold approximately 0.98%. These sequences were also reported in another study, on yellow fever vaccine responses in identical twins.

Sequencing input: CD4+ T cells sorted from blood. These receptors were taken from a woman aged 18-29 years in good health. CDR3s include the opening cysteine and the closing phenylalanine or tryptophan. The D gene is left open where the match is weak. Not every row has a clone size; where given, it reads once, few, many or a size class.

TRBJ1-5	NA	few	TRBV5-1	TGCGCCAGCAGCTTGGTTGCCGGCGGGCAGCCCCAGCATTTT	CASSLVAGGQPQHF
TRBJ2-1	TRBD2	NA	TRBV6-2/TRBV6-3	TGTGCCAGCAGTTTCCGGACTAGAAGCTCCTACAATGAGCAGTTCTTC	CASSFRTRSSYNEQFF
TRBJ2-5	NA	many	TRBV12-3/TRBV12-4	TGTGCCAGCAGATCGGGGGAGACCCAGTACTTC	CASRSGETQYF
TRBJ2-7	NA	NA	TRBV3-1	TGTGCCAGCAGCGCCTTCGGAGGGAATGAGCAGTACTTC	CASSAFGGNEQYF
TRBJ1-1	NA	few	TRBV30	TGTGCCTGGATAAGAGGGAACACTGAAGCTTTCTTT	CAWIRGNTEAFF
TRBJ1-1	NA	NA	TRBV5-1	TGCGCCAGCAGCTTGGAGGCCAGCAAAAACACTGAAGCTTTCTTT	CASSLEASKNTEAFF
TRBJ2-4	NA	many	TRBV7-2	TGTGCCAGCAGCTTACAAAACATTCAGTACTTC	CASSLQNIQYF
TRBJ2-1	NA	NA	TRBV6-1	TGTGCCAGCAGTGGAGGGGCCAGGATCCACAATGAGCAGTTCTTC	CASSGGARIHNEQFF
TRBJ2-7	NA	few	TRBV29-1	TGCAGCGTTGAAGATCGCTCTCGGACAGCTGACTACGAGCAGTACTTC	CSVEDRSRTADYEQYF
TRBJ2-3	TRBD1	NA	TRBV10-3	TGTGCCATCAGCCAACGGGACAGGGGACCAGATACGCAGTATTTT	CAISQRDRGPDTQYF
TRBJ2-3	TRBD2	few	TRBV5-1	TGCGCCAGCAGCTTGCAGACTAGCGTGATCACAGATACGCAGTATTTT	CASSLQTSVITDTQYF
TRBJ2-5	NA	many	TRBV24-1	TGTGCCACCAGTGATTCTTTTCTCACAACCCAGTACTTC	CATSDSFLTTQYF
TRBJ2-1	TRBD2	NA	TRBV20-1	TGCAGTGCCTGCGGGACTAGCGGGACTGGTGAGCAGTTCTTC	CSACGTSGTGEQFF
TRBJ2-1	NA	NA	TRBV7-2	TGTGCCAGCAGCACCACGGGACAATACAATGAGCAGTTCTTC	CASSTTGQYNEQFF
TRBJ2-7	NA	NA	TRBV27	TGTGCCAGCAGTTTAAATGGTTTGAGAGCTGAGCAGTACTTC	CASSLNGLRAEQYF
TRBJ2-6	NA	many	TRBV29-1	TGCAGCGTTGATGGTACAGGGAGGACCTCTGGGGCCAACGTCCTGACTTTC	CSVDGTGRTSGANVLTF
TRBJ1-3	NA	NA	TRBV12-3/TRBV12-4	TGTGCCAGCGTCGACTATTCTGGAAACACCATATATTTT	CASVDYSGNTIYF
TRBJ1-2	TRBD1	NA	TRBV7-2	TGTGCCAGCAGCCCCGGACAGGGGATAATCTATGGCTACACCTTC	CASSPGQGIIYGYTF
TRBJ2-7	TRBD2	few	TRBV3-1	TGTGCCAGCACCTTGACTAGCGGGAGTGACGAGCAGTACTTC	CASTLTSGSDEQYF
TRBJ1-1	NA	NA	TRBV7-2	TGTGCCAGCAGCTTTGTAGCCATGAACACTGAAGCTTTCTTT	CASSFVAMNTEAFF
TRBJ2-3	TRBD2	few	TRBV7-9	TGTGCCAGCAGCTTCGCGGGGGGAGGGGCAGATACGCAGTATTTT	CASSFAGGGADTQYF
TRBJ2-3	NA	once	TRBV2	TGTGCCAGCAGTTTTATTGAAGAGTGGCAGTATTTT	CASSFIEEWQYF
TRBJ2-1	NA	few	TRBV20-1	TGCAGTGCTAGAGGGCGGGGCCAAAATGAGCAGTTCTTC	CSARGRGQNEQFF
TRBJ2-3	NA	few	TRBV7-8	TGTGCCAGCCTAAGGACACCGACGGAACATACGCAGTATTTT	CASLRTPTEHTQYF
TRBJ2-2	TRBD2	few	TRBV11-2	TGTGCCAGCAGCCGGACTAGCGGGGGGTACCGACCAACCGGGGAGCTGTTTTTT	CASSRTSGGYRPTGELFF
TRBJ2-2	NA	NA	TRBV20-1	TGCAGTGCTAGAGAACGGGGAACCGGGGAGCTGTTTTTT	CSARERGTGELFF
TRBJ2-5	TRBD2	NA	TRBV12-3/TRBV12-4	TGTGCCAGCAGTCCCAGGACTAGCGGGAGAAGGGCAGAGACCCAGTACTTC	CASSPRTSGRRAETQYF
TRBJ2-5	NA	many	TRBV12-3/TRBV12-4	TGTGCCAGCAGTTTAGTTGGGACCCAGTACTTC	CASSLVGTQYF